This TCR beta chain was captured by sequencing in a study of blood T cell repertoires in COVID-19 (dated by TCRdb to 2018 to 2021). About the investigation overall: The collaborator samples originated in the United States, Italy and Spain and spanned the acute and convalescent phases of COVID-19. The repertoires were made available in a free public database intended to serve as a resource for research on the immune response to SARS-CoV-2. Samples were obtained from the ongoing ImmuneRACE study (first 160 participants) and from 1,254 subjects provided by 6 global collaborators. Deeply sampled blood TCRbeta repertoires from subjects exposed to, actively infected with, or recovered from COVID-19 were included in the dataset. Where available, HLA class I and class II types were taken from metadata supplied by the sample provider and were not determined by assay-based typing. The sample metadata nearly always contained a de-identified subject ID, COVID-19 status, age in years and sex. The material from the prospective study consisted of cDNA or gDNA derived from T cells, B-cell-depleted T cells, or PBMCs. Study-wide conclusions, independent of this receptor: Clinical and demographic metadata were provided uncurated, with the amount varying by source and participant.

Enrolling through a virtual design, the prospective study's participants ranged in age from roughly 18 to 89 years and lived across 24 United States geographic areas. To assign participants to cohorts, the prospective study relied on clinical history that participants themselves reported in a screening survey and a study questionnaire. ImmuneRACE Cohort 3 recovered participants were defined by two consecutive negative NP/OP PCR tests, healthcare professional clearance, or symptom resolution. Mobile phlebotomists in the prospective study collected whole blood, serum and a nasopharyngeal or oropharyngeal swab from every participant. Additional blood draws and questionnaires over an approximately two-month period could optionally be provided by prospective study participants. Before DNA extraction, blood samples from the prospective study were shipped at room temperature or frozen. TCRbeta CDR3 regions were amplified from genomic DNA using the immunoSEQ Assay, a bias-controlled multiplex PCR. As for how the authors treated the data: Within the assay, amplification of reference gene primers was used to estimate how many nucleated cells each sample contained. To quantify the absolute abundance of each unique TCRbeta CDR3 rearrangement, sequence reads were collapsed and filtered. Productive Simpson clonality was computed per sample as the square root of Simpson's diversity index over productive rearrangements. TCRdb stores this immuneACCESS table with in-frame sequences only. Part of the clones is absent; in the studies checked, under half of the shortfall reflects unresolved V genes, and no reason is known for the rest. The V and J calls and the clone size are those of that table, but D and trimming were determined from the DNA. The table for this sample lists approximately 200,000 clones; around four fifths of them were counted only once. The top ten constitute around 9% of the sample.

On this clone itself: No cognate antigen has been identified for it. No much larger clone is present one base from it, and per-base qualities are unavailable.

The germline V gene gives CDR1 as SGHRS and CDR2 as YFSETQ. Counted from cysteine to phenylalanine, this CDR3 has 12 amino acids. Just the 36-base CDR3 DNA is kept, in frame starting at base 1. V and J are truncated by 5 bases and 5 bases respectively, leaving an intervening sequence of 8 bases. The V and J genes are TRBV5-1 and TRBJ2-1, and possibly TRBD1, on 5 matching bases. The clonotype comes from a man aged 40-55 years who had recovered from COVID-19. Sequenced input: PBMCs or T cells enriched from blood (not recorded which). The CDR3 loop reads CASRRTNNEQFF. The sequenced DNA is TGCGCCAGCAGACGGACAAACAATGAGCAGTTCTTC. The reference TRBV5-1 and TRBJ2-1 proteins fill in what lies around the CDR3, so the full variable domain reads KAGVTQTPRYLIKTRGQQVTLSCSPISGHRSVSWYQQTPGQGLQFLFEYFSETQRNKGNFPGRFSGRQFSNSRSEMNVSTLELGDSALYLCASRRTNNEQFFGPGTRLTVL.